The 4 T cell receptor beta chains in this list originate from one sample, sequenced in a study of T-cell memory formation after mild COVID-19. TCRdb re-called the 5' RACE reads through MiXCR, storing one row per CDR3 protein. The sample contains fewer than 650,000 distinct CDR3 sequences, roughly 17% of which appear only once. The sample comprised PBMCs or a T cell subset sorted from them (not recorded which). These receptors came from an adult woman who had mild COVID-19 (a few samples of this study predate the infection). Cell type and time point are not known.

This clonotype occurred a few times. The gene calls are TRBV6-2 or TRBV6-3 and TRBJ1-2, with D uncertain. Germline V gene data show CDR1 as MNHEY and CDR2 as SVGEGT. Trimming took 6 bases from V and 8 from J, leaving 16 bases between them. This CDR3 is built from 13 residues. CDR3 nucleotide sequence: TGTGCCAGCAGCCCGGGAGGCATGGGAGGCTACACCTTC. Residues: CASSPGGMGGYTF.

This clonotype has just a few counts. Written as DNA, the CDR3 is TGTGCCAGCTCACCGGACAGTTACTCCTACGAGCAGTACTTC. This gives the protein CASSPDSYSYEQYF. The chain is built from TRBV18 and TRBJ2-7; tentatively, D is TRBD1 (6 bases). CDR3 length: 14 amino acids. Trimming removed 3 bases at V and 0 bases at J, with 9 bases between. The V gene's germline CDR1 is KGHSH and CDR2 LQKENI.

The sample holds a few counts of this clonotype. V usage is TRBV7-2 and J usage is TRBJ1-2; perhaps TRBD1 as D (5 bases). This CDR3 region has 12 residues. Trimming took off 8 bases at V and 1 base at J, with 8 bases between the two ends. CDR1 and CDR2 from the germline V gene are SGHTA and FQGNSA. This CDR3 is CASDRLNYGYTF. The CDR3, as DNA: TGTGCCAGCGACAGACTTAACTATGGCTACACCTTC.

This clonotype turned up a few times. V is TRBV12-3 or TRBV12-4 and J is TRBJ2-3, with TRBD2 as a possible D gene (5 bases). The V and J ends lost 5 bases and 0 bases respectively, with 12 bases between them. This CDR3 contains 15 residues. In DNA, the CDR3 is TGTGCCAGCAGTCCGTCGACGGGGAGCACAGATACGCAGTATTTT. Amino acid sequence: CASSPSTGSTDTQYF.